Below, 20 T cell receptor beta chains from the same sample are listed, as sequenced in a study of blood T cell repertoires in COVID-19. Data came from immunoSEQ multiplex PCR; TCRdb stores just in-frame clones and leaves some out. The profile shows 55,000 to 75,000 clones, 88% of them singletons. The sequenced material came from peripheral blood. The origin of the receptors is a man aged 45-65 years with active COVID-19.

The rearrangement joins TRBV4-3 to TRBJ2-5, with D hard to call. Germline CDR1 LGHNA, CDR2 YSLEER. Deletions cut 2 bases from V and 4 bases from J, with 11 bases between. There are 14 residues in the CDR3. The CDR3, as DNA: TGCGCCAGCAGCCAAAACTACCCTAGAGAGACCCAGTACTTC. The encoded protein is CASSQNYPRETQYF.

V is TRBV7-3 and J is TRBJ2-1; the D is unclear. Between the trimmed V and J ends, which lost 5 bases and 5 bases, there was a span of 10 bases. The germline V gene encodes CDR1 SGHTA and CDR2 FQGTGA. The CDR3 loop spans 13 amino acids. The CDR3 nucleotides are TGTGCCAGCAGCCCAGGTAGAGACAATGAGCAGTTCTTC. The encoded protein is CASSPGRDNEQFF. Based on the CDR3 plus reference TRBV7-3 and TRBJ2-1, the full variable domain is GAGVSQTPSNKVTEKGKYVELRCDPISGHTALYWYRQSLGQGPEFLIYFQGTGAADDSGLPNDRFFAVRPEGSVSTLKIQRTERGDSAVYLCASSPGRDNEQFFGPGTRLTVL.

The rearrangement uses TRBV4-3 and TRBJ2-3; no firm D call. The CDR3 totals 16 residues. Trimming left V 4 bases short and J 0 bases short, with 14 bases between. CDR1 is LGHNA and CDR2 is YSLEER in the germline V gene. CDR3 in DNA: TGCGCCAGCAGCCCCACGGGTCCCCCAAGCACAGATACGCAGTATTTT. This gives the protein CASSPTGPPSTDTQYF.

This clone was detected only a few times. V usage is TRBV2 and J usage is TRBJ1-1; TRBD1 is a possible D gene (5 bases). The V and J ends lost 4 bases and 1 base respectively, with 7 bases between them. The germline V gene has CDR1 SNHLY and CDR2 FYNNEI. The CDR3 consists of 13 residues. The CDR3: CASSGRANTEAFF. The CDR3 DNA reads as TGTGCCAGCAGTGGCAGGGCGAACACTGAAGCTTTCTTT.

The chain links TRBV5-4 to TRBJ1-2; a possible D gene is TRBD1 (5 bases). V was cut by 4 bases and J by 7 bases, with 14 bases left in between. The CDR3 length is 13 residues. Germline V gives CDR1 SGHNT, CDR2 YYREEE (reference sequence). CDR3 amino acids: CASSDHWTSGYTF. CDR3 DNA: TGTGCCAGCAGCGACCACTGGACAAGTGGCTACACCTTC.

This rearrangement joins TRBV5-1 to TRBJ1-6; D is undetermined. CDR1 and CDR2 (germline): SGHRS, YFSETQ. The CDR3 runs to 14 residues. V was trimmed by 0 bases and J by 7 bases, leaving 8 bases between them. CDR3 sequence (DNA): TGCGCCAGCAGCTTGGGGCCATACAATTCACCCCTCCACTTT. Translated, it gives CASSLGPYNSPLHF.

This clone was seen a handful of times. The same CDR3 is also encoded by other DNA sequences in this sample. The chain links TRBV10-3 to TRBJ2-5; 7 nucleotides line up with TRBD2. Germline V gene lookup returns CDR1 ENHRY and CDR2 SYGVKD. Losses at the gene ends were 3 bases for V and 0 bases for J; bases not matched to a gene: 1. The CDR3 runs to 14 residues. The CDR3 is CAISDGLDQETQYF. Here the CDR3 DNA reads TGTGCCATCAGTGACGGACTAGACCAAGAGACCCAGTACTTC.

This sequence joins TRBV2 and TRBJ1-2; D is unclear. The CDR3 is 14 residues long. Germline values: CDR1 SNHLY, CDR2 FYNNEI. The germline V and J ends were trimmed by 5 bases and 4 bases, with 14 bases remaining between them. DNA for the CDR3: TGTGCCAGCAGTCAAGGGAGGGCCCTCTATGGCTACACCTTC. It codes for CASSQGRALYGYTF.

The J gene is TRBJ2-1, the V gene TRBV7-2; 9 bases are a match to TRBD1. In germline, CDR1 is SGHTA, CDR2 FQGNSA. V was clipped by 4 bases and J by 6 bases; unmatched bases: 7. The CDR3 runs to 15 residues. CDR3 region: CASSSLQGAFNEQFF. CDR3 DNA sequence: TGTGCCAGCAGCTCGCTACAGGGGGCATTCAATGAGCAGTTCTTC.

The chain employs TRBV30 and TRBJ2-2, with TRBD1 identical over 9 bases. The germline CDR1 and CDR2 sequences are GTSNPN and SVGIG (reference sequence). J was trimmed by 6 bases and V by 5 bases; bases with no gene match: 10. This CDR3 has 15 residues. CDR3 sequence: CAWRRRGQGAGELFF. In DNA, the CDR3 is TGTGCCTGGCGCCGCCGGGGACAGGGTGCCGGGGAGCTGTTTTTT. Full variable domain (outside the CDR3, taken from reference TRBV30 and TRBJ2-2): SQTIHQWPATLVQPVGSPLSLECTVEGTSNPNLYWYRQAAGRGLQLLFYSVGIGQISSEVPQNLSASRPQDRQFILSSKKLLLSDSGFYLCAWRRRGQGAGELFFGEGSRLTVL.

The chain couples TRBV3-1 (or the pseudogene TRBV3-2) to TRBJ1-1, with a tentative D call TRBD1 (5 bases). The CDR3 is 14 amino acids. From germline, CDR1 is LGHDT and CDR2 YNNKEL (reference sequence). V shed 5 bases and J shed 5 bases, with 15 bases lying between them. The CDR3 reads CASSSLQVTTEAFF. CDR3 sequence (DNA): TGTGCCAGCAGCTCCCTACAGGTGACTACTGAAGCTTTCTTT.

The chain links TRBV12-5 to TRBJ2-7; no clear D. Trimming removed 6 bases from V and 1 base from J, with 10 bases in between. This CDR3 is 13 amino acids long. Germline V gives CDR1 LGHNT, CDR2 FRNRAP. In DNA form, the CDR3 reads TGTGCTAGTGGGTATACATCTTCCTACGAGCAGTACTTC. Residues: CASGYTSSYEQYF.

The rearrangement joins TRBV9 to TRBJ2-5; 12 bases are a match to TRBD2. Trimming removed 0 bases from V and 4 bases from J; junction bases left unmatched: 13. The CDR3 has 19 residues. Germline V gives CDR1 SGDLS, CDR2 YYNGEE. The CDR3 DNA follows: TGTGCCAGCAGCGTAGGGACTAGCGGGGTTCCGATTCTAAGAGAGACCCAGTACTTC. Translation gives CASSVGTSGVPILRETQYF.

CDR3 DNA: TGTGCCACCCGACGTGGGGCCCTGAGGGGGTCCCCTGAAGCTTTCTTT. This sequence encodes CATRRGALRGSPEAFF. V gene TRBV27 combines with J gene TRBJ1-1, with D perhaps matching TRBD1 (6 bases). Trimming took 10 bases from V and 6 from J, leaving 27 bases between them. CDR1 is MNHEY and CDR2 is SMNVEV in the germline V gene (reference sequence). The CDR3 totals 16 residues.

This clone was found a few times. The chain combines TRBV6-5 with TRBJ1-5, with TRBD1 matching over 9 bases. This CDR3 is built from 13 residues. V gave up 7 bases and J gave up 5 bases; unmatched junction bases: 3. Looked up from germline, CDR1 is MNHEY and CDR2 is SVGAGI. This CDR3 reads CASTGTGHQPQHF. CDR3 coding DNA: TGTGCCAGCACCGGGACAGGGCATCAGCCCCAGCATTTT.

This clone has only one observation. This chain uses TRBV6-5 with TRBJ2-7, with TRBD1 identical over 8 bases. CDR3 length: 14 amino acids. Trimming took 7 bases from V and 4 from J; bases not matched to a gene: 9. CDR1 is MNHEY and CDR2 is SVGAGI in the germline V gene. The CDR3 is CASTRGRGQYEQYF. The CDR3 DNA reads TGTGCCAGCACGAGAGGCAGGGGGCAGTACGAGCAGTACTTC.

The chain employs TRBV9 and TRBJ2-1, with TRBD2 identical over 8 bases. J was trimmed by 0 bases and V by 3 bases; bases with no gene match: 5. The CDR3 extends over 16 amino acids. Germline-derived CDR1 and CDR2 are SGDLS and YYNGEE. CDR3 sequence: CASSGGGRLSYNEQFF. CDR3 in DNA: TGTGCCAGCAGCGGCGGGGGGCGCCTCTCCTACAATGAGCAGTTCTTC.

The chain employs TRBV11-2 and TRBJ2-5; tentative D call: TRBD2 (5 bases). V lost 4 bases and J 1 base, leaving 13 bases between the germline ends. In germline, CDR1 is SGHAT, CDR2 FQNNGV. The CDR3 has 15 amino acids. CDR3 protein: CASSYRGLFQETQYF. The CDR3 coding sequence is TGTGCCAGCAGCTACCGTGGACTGTTCCAAGAGACCCAGTACTTC.

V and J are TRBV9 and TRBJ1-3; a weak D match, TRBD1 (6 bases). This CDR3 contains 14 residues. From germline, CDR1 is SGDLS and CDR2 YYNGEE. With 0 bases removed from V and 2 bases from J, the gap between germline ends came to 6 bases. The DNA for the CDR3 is TGTGCCAGCAGCGTAGACAGGGCTGGAAACACCATATATTTT. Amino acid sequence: CASSVDRAGNTIYF. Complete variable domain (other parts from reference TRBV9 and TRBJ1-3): DSGVTQTPKHLITATGQRVTLRCSPRSGDLSVYWYQQSLDQGLQFLIQYYNGEERAKGNILERFSAQQFPDLHSELNLSSLELGDSALYFCASSVDRAGNTIYFGEGSWLTVV.

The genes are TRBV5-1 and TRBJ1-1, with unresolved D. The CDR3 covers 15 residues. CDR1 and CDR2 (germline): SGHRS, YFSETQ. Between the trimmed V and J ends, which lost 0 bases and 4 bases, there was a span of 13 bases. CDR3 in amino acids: CASSLELGRGTEAFF. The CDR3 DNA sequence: TGCGCCAGCAGCTTGGAATTAGGTCGGGGCACTGAAGCTTTCTTT.